This entry describes one TCR beta chain. TCRdb analysed the 5' RACE reads with MiXCR anew, one entry per CDR3 protein. Of hundreds of thousands of distinct CDR3 sequences listed, 15% to 20% are singletons. The ends lost 6 bases at V and 4 bases at J; junction bases unmatched: 5. This CDR3 spans 14 amino acids. CDR1 and CDR2 from the germline V gene are MGHDK and SYGVNS. This sample is drawn from a study of identical twins. A further study also used this sample, focusing on T cells expressing NK-cell markers. That report notes: The CD3+CD56-NKG2C+ fraction of several donors was likewise dominated by these clonotypes.

The gene calls are TRBV25-1 and TRBJ2-7; 11 positions agree with TRBD1. This clonotype was obtained from a woman aged 18-29 years in good health. Material: PBMCs. CDR3 coding DNA: TGTGCCAGCAGGATTGGGACAGGGGGGTACGAGCAGTACTTC. As protein: CASRIGTGGYEQYF.